This T cell receptor (beta chain) was identified during a study of regulatory T cells in long-lasting Graves disease. Concerning this clonotype: The antigen remains undetermined. Possible read error: a much larger clone is one base away.

Germline-derived CDR1 and CDR2 are MNHEY and SVGAGI. The CDR3 has 15 amino acids. Time point defined: persistent/refractory GD, antithyroid drugs over 5 years with positive TRAb. The authors made the TCR library using RNA they extracted from PBMCs. Through Arm-PCR of CDR3 regions and iRepertoire HTBI primers, TCR beta libraries were built. Original analysis: Identified segments across samples numbered some 62 TRBV and roughly 15 TRBJ. TCRdb recomputed calls from the multiplex PCR reads with MiXCR, one row per CDR3 protein. These V and J calls originate from TCRdb's pipeline instead of the authors' own analysis. The sample holds about 310,000 distinct CDR3 sequences, 22% seen once. Regarding the study as a whole: Patients with persistent disease showed a bias toward TRBV28, TRBJ1-2 and TRBJ2-5. Compared with new cases, persistent Graves' patients showed reduced TCR diversity.

The receptor was derived from a female donor with Graves disease. The rearrangement joins TRBV6-5 to TRBJ2-5; possible D gene TRBD1, 5 bases. This specimen was peripheral blood mononuclear cells (PBMCs), taken when the disease was refractory, from a patient treated with antithyroid drugs. In DNA form, the CDR3 reads TGTGCCGGCAGTTACGCCCCAGGGTATGAGGAGACCCAGTACTTC. It yields the protein CAGSYAPGYEETQYF.